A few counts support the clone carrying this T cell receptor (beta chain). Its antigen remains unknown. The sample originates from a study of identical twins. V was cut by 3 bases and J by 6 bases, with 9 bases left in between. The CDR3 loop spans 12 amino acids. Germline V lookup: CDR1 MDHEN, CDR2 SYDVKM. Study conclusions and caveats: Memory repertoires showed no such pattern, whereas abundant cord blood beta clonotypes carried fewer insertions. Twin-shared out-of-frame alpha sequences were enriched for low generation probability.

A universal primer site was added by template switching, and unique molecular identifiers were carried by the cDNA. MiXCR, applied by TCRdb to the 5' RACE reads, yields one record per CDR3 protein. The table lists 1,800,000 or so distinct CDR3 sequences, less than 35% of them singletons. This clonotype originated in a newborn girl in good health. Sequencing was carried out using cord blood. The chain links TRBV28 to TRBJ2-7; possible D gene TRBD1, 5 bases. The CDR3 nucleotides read TGTGCCAGCAGTTTTAGTAGGGGCGAGCAGTACTTC. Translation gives CASSFSRGEQYF.